Below are 27 T cell receptor beta chains sequenced from a single sample in a study of blood T cell repertoires in COVID-19. Libraries were prepared by immunoSEQ multiplex PCR; TCRdb keeps only in-frame clonotypes and omits some of them. The table includes about 92,000 clones, around 85% detected once. Material: peripheral blood. These receptors all come from a man older than 75 with acute or convalescent COVID-19.

The chain joins TRBV9 to TRBJ2-2; no definite D call. The CDR3 loop spans 14 amino acids. Trimming shortened V by 2 bases and J by 0 bases, and 5 bases separated the two germline ends. The germline V gene has CDR1 SGDLS and CDR2 YYNGEE. The CDR3 protein is CASSVSANTGELFF. CDR3 bases: TGTGCCAGCAGCGTGTCAGCGAACACCGGGGAGCTGTTTTTT.

The rearrangement links TRBV18 to TRBJ1-2; D gene ambiguous. Trimming stripped 2 bases from V and 0 bases from J, with 7 bases between. CDR1 is KGHSH, CDR2 LQKENI, per germline. The length of the CDR3 is 14 residues. CDR3 DNA: TGTGCCAGCTCACCAACCCAGGCTAACTATGGCTACACCTTC. Translation: CASSPTQANYGYTF.

V is TRBV3-1 (or the pseudogene TRBV3-2) and J is TRBJ2-7; no firm D call. Trimming pared 0 bases from V and 6 bases from J, leaving 6 bases between. Germline lookup yields CDR1 LGHDT and CDR2 YNNKEL (reference sequence). CDR3 size: 12 residues. The CDR3 DNA reads TGTGCCAGCAGCCAAGATAAGAGCGAGCAGTACTTC. Protein product: CASSQDKSEQYF.

V and J are TRBV6-6 and TRBJ2-3, with 11 nucleotides matching TRBD2. Germline CDR1 is MNHNY and CDR2 is SVGAGI (reference sequence). CDR3 length: 17 residues. The V segment lost 5 bases and the J segment 6 bases; nucleotides outside the gene matches: 13. The CDR3 nucleotides read TGTGCCAGCAGTCCATCTTCACTAGCGGGAGTGGTGGATACGCAGTATTTT. Residues: CASSPSSLAGVVDTQYF.

The rearrangement uses TRBV9 and TRBJ1-6; D is possibly TRBD1 (5 bases). The CDR3 spans 15 residues. Germline values: CDR1 SGDLS, CDR2 YYNGEE. Trimming cost V 3 bases and J 10 bases, with 17 bases left between them. The CDR3 DNA reads TGTGCCAGCAGCGGACACGGGACTCCTGAATCACCCCTCCACTTT. This gives the protein CASSGHGTPESPLHF. Combining the CDR3 with reference TRBV9 and TRBJ1-6 gives the whole variable domain DSGVTQTPKHLITATGQRVTLRCSPRSGDLSVYWYQQSLDQGLQFLIQYYNGEERAKGNILERFSAQQFPDLHSELNLSSLELGDSALYFCASSGHGTPESPLHFGNGTRLTVT.

The chain recombines TRBV5-8 with TRBJ1-2; a weak D match, TRBD1 (5 bases). CDR1 SGHTS and CDR2 YDEGEE come from the germline V gene. V shed 0 bases and J shed 4 bases, with 10 bases lying between them. The CDR3 is 14 residues long. The CDR3 region is CASSLAGVPYGYTF. CDR3 sequence (DNA): TGTGCCAGCAGCTTGGCGGGGGTTCCCTATGGCTACACCTTC.

The chain combines TRBV6-4 with TRBJ2-3; 8 bases agree with TRBD1. The CDR3 runs 16 residues. CDR1 MRHNA and CDR2 SNTAGT come from the germline V gene. V trimming: 8 bases; J trimming: 7 bases; junction bases outside the gene matches: 17. The CDR3 DNA is TGTGCCAGCTCATTCGAAGCCGGGACAGGAGGACATACGCAGTATTTT. Its protein product is CASSFEAGTGGHTQYF.

This chain joins TRBV2 and TRBJ1-6, with D unresolved. The CDR3 covers 15 residues. V gave up 3 bases and J gave up 7 bases, with 13 bases separating them. The germline CDR1 and CDR2 sequences are SNHLY and FYNNEI. CDR3 region: CASSDPGSSNSPLHF. The CDR3, as DNA: TGTGCCAGCAGTGATCCGGGATCTTCGAATTCACCCCTCCACTTT.

The chain combines TRBV27 with TRBJ1-1; D gene uncertain. The V and J ends lost 3 bases and 2 bases respectively, with 13 bases between them. This CDR3 is 15 amino acids long. Germline CDR1 and CDR2: MNHEY and SMNVEV (reference sequence). The CDR3 DNA is TGTGCCAGCAGTTTCTTATACAGCCGCAACACTGAAGCTTTCTTT. It codes for CASSFLYSRNTEAFF.

V and J are TRBV5-1 and TRBJ1-1, with TRBD1 matching 10 bases. This CDR3 comprises 14 residues. CDR1 is SGHRS, CDR2 YFSETQ, per germline. V was clipped by 5 bases and J by 3 bases; unmatched bases: 4. The CDR3 DNA reads as TGCGCCAGCAGGACCGGGACAGGGGACACTGAAGCTTTCTTT. Its translation is CASRTGTGDTEAFF.

This chain connects TRBV27 to TRBJ1-2; D remains ambiguous. Trimming took off 0 bases at V and 0 bases at J, with 14 bases between the two ends. Germline CDR1 is MNHEY and CDR2 is SMNVEV (reference sequence). The CDR3 has 17 residues. This CDR3 is CASSLSLGVKPNYGYTF. Here the CDR3 DNA reads TGTGCCAGCAGTTTATCGCTCGGGGTGAAGCCTAACTATGGCTACACCTTC.

This clone was detected once. The chain recombines TRBV7-2 with TRBJ2-7, with 8 bases identical to TRBD2. There are 16 residues in the CDR3. V trimming: 5 bases; J trimming: 3 bases; junction bases outside the gene matches: 12. The germline gives CDR1 SGHTA, CDR2 FQGNSA. The CDR3 reads CASSLMDGRAYYEQYF. For the CDR3, the DNA is TGTGCCAGCAGCCTTATGGACGGGAGGGCCTACTACGAGCAGTACTTC.

The chain uses TRBV28 and TRBJ1-6; 8 bases are shared with TRBD1. CDR1 and CDR2 (germline): MDHEN, SYDVKM. V shed 6 bases, J shed 5 bases, and the junction held 6 bases outside the gene matches. CDR3 size: 15 residues. The CDR3 DNA reads as TGTGCCAGCAGACCAGGGACAGGACATAATTCACCCCTCCACTTT. It specifies CASRPGTGHNSPLHF.

The V call is TRBV6-4, the J call TRBJ2-2; 12 bases line up with TRBD1. Trimming took 7 bases from V and 2 from J; bases not matched to a gene: 11. CDR1 MRHNA and CDR2 SNTAGT come from the germline V gene. The CDR3 loop spans 18 amino acids. The CDR3 DNA reads TGTGCCAGCACCCCCAGGGGACAGGGGGCCGTTAACACCGGGGAGCTGTTTTTT. This translates into CASTPRGQGAVNTGELFF.

The J gene is TRBJ1-2, the V gene TRBV28; D possibly corresponds to TRBD1 (5 bases). V lost 5 bases and J 0 bases, leaving 16 bases between the germline ends. Germline V gene lookup returns CDR1 MDHEN and CDR2 SYDVKM. The CDR3 sequence is 16 residues long. Here the CDR3 reads CASSPTMGRANYGYTF. In DNA, the CDR3 is TGTGCCAGCAGTCCCACGATGGGCAGGGCTAACTATGGCTACACCTTC.

The rearrangement uses TRBV30 and TRBJ2-1; 13 nucleotides agree with TRBD2. V lost 8 bases and J lost 7; bases outside the gene matches: 5. Germline V gives CDR1 GTSNPN, CDR2 SVGIG (reference sequence). The CDR3 contains 13 residues. The CDR3 protein is CARTSGRLNEQFF. As DNA, the CDR3 is TGTGCCCGGACTAGCGGGAGATTAAATGAGCAGTTCTTC.

The chain carries TRBV7-8 and TRBJ1-2; D might be TRBD1 (6 bases). The CDR3 is 14 amino acids. The germline gives CDR1 SGHVS, CDR2 FQNEAQ. V lost 4 bases to trimming and J lost 4 bases, with 13 bases between them. The CDR3 DNA reads as TGTGCCAGCAGCTCCCGGACAGAGCTCTATGGCTACACCTTC. Translating it yields CASSSRTELYGYTF.

The chain carries TRBV19 and TRBJ2-1; 8 bases agree with TRBD2. This CDR3 contains 12 residues. V lost 9 bases to trimming and J lost 7 bases; unmatched junction nucleotides: 5. Germline V CDR1 and CDR2: LNHDA, SQIVND (reference sequence). The CDR3 nucleotides are TGTGCCAGCCGAGCGGGAGCAAATGAGCAGTTCTTC. Protein sequence: CASRAGANEQFF.

The table lists this clone with a count of one. The chain has TRBV6-2 or TRBV6-3 and TRBJ1-5; D might be TRBD1 (5 bases). The germline V gene encodes CDR1 MNHEY and CDR2 SVGEGT. The CDR3 spans 13 residues. Deletions cut 6 bases from V and 4 bases from J, with 10 bases between. CDR3 sequence reads: CASSLRVNQPQHF. CDR3 nucleotide sequence: TGTGCCAGCAGCCTCAGGGTGAATCAGCCCCAGCATTTT.

This clone was found many times. The chain combines TRBV2 with TRBJ1-6; 7 nucleotides agree with TRBD1. The CDR3 runs 13 residues. Germline CDR1 SNHLY, CDR2 FYNNEI. CDR3: CARATGESSPLHF. The CDR3 DNA reads as TGTGCTAGGGCCACAGGGGAAAGTTCACCCCTCCACTTT.

The V gene is TRBV7-3, the J gene TRBJ1-1; 8 bases line up with TRBD1. The V gene end was trimmed by 5 bases and the J gene end by 2 bases; junction bases not matched to a gene: 4. This CDR3 region has 14 residues. Germline assignment: CDR1 SGHTA and CDR2 FQGTGA. CDR3 DNA: TGTGCCAGCAGCCCCGGACAGGGTAACACTGAAGCTTTCTTT. Translation gives CASSPGQGNTEAFF. The full variable domain, with the rest looked up from reference TRBV7-3 and TRBJ1-1, is GAGVSQTPSNKVTEKGKYVELRCDPISGHTALYWYRQSLGQGPEFLIYFQGTGAADDSGLPNDRFFAVRPEGSVSTLKIQRTERGDSAVYLCASSPGQGNTEAFFGQGTRLTVV.

This chain uses TRBV25-1 with TRBJ1-4; no firm D call. V lost 4 bases and J lost 8, with 11 bases in between. CDR1 and CDR2 from the germline V gene are MGHDK and SYGVNS. CDR3 length: 13 residues. The chain's CDR3 is CASSGHQYEKLFF. CDR3 sequence (DNA): TGTGCCAGCAGTGGGCATCAGTACGAAAAACTGTTTTTT.

This chain connects TRBV10-3 to TRBJ2-1; 10 nucleotides line up with TRBD2. V trimming: 8 bases; J trimming: 10 bases; junction bases outside the gene matches: 5. This CDR3 contains 12 residues. The germline CDR1 and CDR2 sequences are ENHRY and SYGVKD. The CDR3 DNA reads as TGTGCCATCGGACTAGCGGCAGCGGAGCAGTTCTTC. Amino acids: CAIGLAAAEQFF.

A few counts support this clone. V usage is TRBV7-2 and J usage is TRBJ2-7; possibly TRBD2 for D (5 bases). V lost 5 bases to trimming and J lost 3 bases, with 14 bases between them. Germline V CDR1 and CDR2: SGHTA, FQGNSA. The length of the CDR3 is 14 residues. This CDR3 is CASSPQLGYYEQYF. The CDR3 region has the DNA TGTGCCAGCAGCCCCCAACTAGGGTACTACGAGCAGTACTTC.

This rearrangement joins TRBV3-1 (or the pseudogene TRBV3-2) to TRBJ1-5; possible D gene TRBD1, 5 bases. The length of the CDR3 is 14 residues. Germline V gene lookup returns CDR1 LGHDT and CDR2 YNNKEL (reference sequence). The V and J ends lost 2 bases and 7 bases respectively, with 12 bases between them. For the CDR3, the DNA is TGTGCCAGCAGCCAACGAAGGGGAAGCCAGCCCCAGCATTTT. Its translation: CASSQRRGSQPQHF.

V and J are TRBV9 and TRBJ2-3; 12 nucleotides match TRBD1. The CDR3 has 16 amino acids. The junction had 8 bases not matched to a gene; V was cut back by 4 bases and J by 5 bases. Germline CDR1 is SGDLS and CDR2 is YYNGEE. The CDR3 nucleotides are TGTGCCAGCAGCACCCGGGACAGGGGGCGCGGAGATACGCAGTATTTT. Translating it yields CASSTRDRGRGDTQYF. Filled out from reference TRBV9 and TRBJ2-3, the complete variable domain reads DSGVTQTPKHLITATGQRVTLRCSPRSGDLSVYWYQQSLDQGLQFLIQYYNGEERAKGNILERFSAQQFPDLHSELNLSSLELGDSALYFCASSTRDRGRGDTQYFGPGTRLTVL.

This sequence joins TRBV4-1 and TRBJ2-7, with 10 bases matching TRBD2. Germline loops: CDR1 MGHRA, CDR2 YSYEKL. The length of the CDR3 is 16 residues. With V trimmed by 2 bases and J by 7 bases, 11 bases remained unmatched. CDR3 bases: TGCGCCAGCAGCCAACTCGACCTGGGACTAGCGCGGGAGCAGTACTTC. It yields the protein CASSQLDLGLAREQYF.